This T cell receptor (beta chain) originates from a study of T-cell memory formation after mild COVID-19. TCRdb itself ran the 5' RACE reads through MiXCR, one entry per CDR3 protein. Of roughly 580,000 distinct CDR3 sequences in the sample, under 20% were seen once. Study outcomes and limitations: Clones contracting across day 15 to 85 had a balanced CD4/CD8 profile; later expanding clones leaned CD4+. SARS-CoV-2 specificity was not confirmed for second-wave clones peaking on day 37. Those CD4+ clones that contracted were mainly in CM and EM (CD8+ ones in EMRA). Pre-infection memory held some responding clones, suggesting pre-existing cross-reactive T cells responded.

As regards this clonotype: Its antigen is undetermined.

V was clipped by 2 bases and J by 4 bases; unmatched bases: 12. This CDR3 spans 19 amino acids. The sequenced sample was PBMCs or a T cell subset sorted from them (not recorded which). The TCR comes from an adult woman who had mild COVID-19 (a few samples of this study predate the infection). Cell type and time point are not known. The chain couples TRBV12-3 or TRBV12-4 to TRBJ2-1; 12 bases align to TRBD2. The CDR3 protein is CASSLIGLAGGRIYNEQFF. The DNA of the CDR3 is TGTGCCAGCAGTTTAATCGGTCTAGCGGGGGGGCGTATTTACAATGAGCAGTTCTTC.